This T cell receptor (beta chain) was profiled in a study of shared clonotypes between healthy human individuals. With 5 bases removed from V and 2 bases from J, the gap between germline ends came to 10 bases. Germline values: CDR1 SGHTA, CDR2 FQGNSA. The CDR3 runs 14 residues. Profiling relied on immunoSEQ multiplex PCR, and the TCRdb table lists in-frame clones only, not all of them. The repertoire holds about a million clones, with around 80% as singletons. The sequence was collected from a man aged 18 to 29 in good health. The sample was memory CD4+ T cells sorted from blood. Specified subset: CD45RA-negative fraction. The V and J genes are TRBV7-2 and TRBJ1-5, with D perhaps matching TRBD1 (6 bases). In nucleotides, the CDR3 is TGTGCCAGCAGCCTTAAGGGGGGCAATCAGCCCCAGCATTTT. This translates into CASSLKGGNQPQHF.